The 23 T cell receptor beta chains listed next were all sequenced from one sample in a study of T cell responses to AZD1222 COVID-19 vaccine. Measured with immunoSEQ multiplex PCR; TCRdb has only the in-frame clones, and not every one. The sample carries about 82,000 clones, around nine tenths recorded once. The input for sequencing was peripheral blood, taken 28 days after the second AZD1222 dose. Receptors originate from an adult who received the AZD1222 COVID-19 vaccine.

The CDR3 nucleotides read TGTGCCTCCAGGACAAACACAGGGACCACCGGGGAGCTGTTTTTT. Translation gives CASRTNTGTTGELFF. The rearrangement links TRBV7-2 to TRBJ2-2; possible D gene TRBD1, 6 bases. Germline loops: CDR1 SGHTA, CDR2 FQGNSA. CDR3 length: 15 residues. Between the trimmed V and J ends, which lost 11 bases and 4 bases, there was a span of 20 bases.

The V and J genes are TRBV3-1 (or the pseudogene TRBV3-2) and TRBJ1-5; D possibly corresponds to TRBD1 (6 bases). CDR1 is LGHDT, CDR2 YNNKEL, per germline (reference sequence). V lost 0 bases to trimming and J lost 0 bases, with 21 bases between them. The CDR3 consists of 20 residues. The CDR3 loop reads CASSQDPPGQYPYSNQPQHF. CDR3 coding DNA: TGTGCCAGCAGCCAAGACCCCCCCGGACAGTATCCTTATAGCAATCAGCCCCAGCATTTT.

CDR3 sequence (DNA): TGTGCCAGCAGCCGCTCCTCCTCTGGGGCCAACGTCCTGACTTTC. This sequence encodes CASSRSSSGANVLTF. J is TRBJ2-6 and V is TRBV6-5; D call uncertain. V was shortened by 6 bases and J by 0 bases, with 9 bases between the two germline ends. In germline, CDR1 is MNHEY, CDR2 SVGAGI. CDR3 length: 15 amino acids.

The chain couples TRBV7-9 to TRBJ1-2, with TRBD1 identical over 9 bases. Germline trimming cut 7 bases from V and 6 bases from J; bases unmatched to any gene: 9. Germline CDR1 reads SEHNR; CDR2 reads FQNEAQ (reference sequence). The CDR3 sequence is 14 residues long. CDR3 bases: TGTGCCAGCACCCCGGGACAGGGAAGGAATGGCTACACCTTC. Amino acids: CASTPGQGRNGYTF.

The J gene is TRBJ2-7, the V gene TRBV5-4; TRBD1 matches at 7 bases. The germline V gene encodes CDR1 SGHNT and CDR2 YYREEE (reference sequence). The CDR3 loop spans 15 amino acids. V shed 0 bases, J shed 4 bases, and the junction held 7 bases outside the gene matches. In nucleotides, the CDR3 is TGTGCCAGCAGCTTGGACCGGGACAGTACATACGAGCAGTACTTC. This translates into CASSLDRDSTYEQYF.

This clone has just one count. The J gene is TRBJ2-7, the V gene TRBV5-1; 9 nucleotides line up with TRBD1. V lost 1 base, J lost 3 bases, and 2 bases stayed unmatched. Germline V lookup: CDR1 SGHRS, CDR2 YFSETQ. The CDR3 has 14 residues. In DNA, the CDR3 is TGCGCCAGCAGCTTGTTGACAGGGGGCTACGAGCAGTACTTC. Encoded protein: CASSLLTGGYEQYF. The full variable domain, with the rest looked up from reference TRBV5-1 and TRBJ2-7, is KAGVTQTPRYLIKTRGQQVTLSCSPISGHRSVSWYQQTPGQGLQFLFEYFSETQRNKGNFPGRFSGRQFSNSRSEMNVSTLELGDSALYLCASSLLTGGYEQYFGPGTRLTVT.

J is TRBJ1-4 and V is TRBV5-6; D is undetermined. Per germline, CDR1 SGHDT and CDR2 YYEEEE. Trimming removed 3 bases from V and 12 bases from J, with 9 bases in between. CDR3 length equals 11 residues. CDR3 DNA: TGTGCCAGCAGCTCCTACAGAGAACTGTTTTTT. Translating it yields CASSSYRELFF.

This chain joins TRBV27 and TRBJ1-3, with D perhaps TRBD1 (5 bases). This CDR3 is 15 amino acids long. Trimming left V 2 bases short and J 0 bases short, with 8 bases between. Germline CDR1 MNHEY, CDR2 SMNVEV (reference sequence). DNA of the CDR3: TGTGCCAGCAGTTTAGCGGGGGGCTCTGGAAACACCATATATTTT. The encoded protein is CASSLAGGSGNTIYF.

The chain's CDR3 is CASSAHQDRVATNTEAFF. The DNA for the CDR3 is TGTGCCAGCAGTGCCCACCAAGACAGGGTCGCAACGAACACTGAAGCTTTCTTT. The chain joins TRBV6-1 to TRBJ1-1; TRBD1 aligns across 7 bases. The CDR3 loop spans 18 amino acids. V lost 4 bases to trimming and J lost 1 base; unmatched junction nucleotides: 15. Germline CDR1 MNHNS, CDR2 SASEGT.

The gene calls are TRBV5-1 and TRBJ2-5; perhaps D is TRBD1 or TRBD2 (5 bases each). The CDR3 has 13 amino acids. The germline CDR1 and CDR2 sequences are SGHRS and YFSETQ. Trimming cost V 7 bases and J 4 bases, with 14 bases left between them. CDR3 amino acids: CASGWDVLETQYF. The CDR3 region has the DNA TGCGCCAGCGGGTGGGACGTTTTAGAGACCCAGTACTTC.

The V gene is TRBV7-2, the J gene TRBJ2-3; maybe TRBD2 (6 bases). The CDR3 length is 15 residues. Trimming left V 1 base short and J 0 bases short, with 8 bases between. Germline loops: CDR1 SGHTA, CDR2 FQGNSA. CDR3 DNA sequence: TGTGCCAGCAGCTTAGTTGCGGGGAGCACAGATACGCAGTATTTT. It encodes CASSLVAGSTDTQYF.

The rearrangement links TRBV6-5 to TRBJ1-5, with 10 nucleotides matching TRBD1. Trimming at V came to 5 bases and at J to 3 bases, leaving 4 bases not matched to a gene. Germline values: CDR1 MNHEY, CDR2 SVGAGI. The CDR3 covers 15 residues. CDR3 sequence (DNA): TGTGCCAGCAGTACTGGGACAGGGGACAATCAGCCCCAGCATTTT. Protein product: CASSTGTGDNQPQHF.

The gene calls are TRBV5-1 and TRBJ1-2; 9 nucleotides align to TRBD1. CDR1 is SGHRS and CDR2 is YFSETQ in the germline V gene. CDR3 length equals 16 residues. J gave up 7 bases and V 6 bases, and 16 bases lay outside the gene matches. As DNA, the CDR3 is TGCGCCAGCACCCATTCCGATTGGGGACAGGGTTCTGGCTACACCTTC. This encodes CASTHSDWGQGSGYTF.

V usage is TRBV5-5 and J usage is TRBJ2-2, with D possibly being TRBD1 (6 bases). V shed 4 bases and J shed 7 bases, with 17 bases lying between them. Germline assignment: CDR1 SGHKS and CDR2 YYEKEE (reference sequence). This CDR3 is 15 amino acids long. The CDR3 DNA reads TGTGCCAGCAGCCGAGTAAGGGGGTCCGGCGGGGAGCTGTTTTTT. As protein: CASSRVRGSGGELFF.

The chain combines TRBV5-1 with TRBJ1-6, with no clear D. This CDR3 is built from 13 residues. Trimming took off 0 bases at V and 9 bases at J, with 7 bases between the two ends. The germline V gene has CDR1 SGHRS and CDR2 YFSETQ. CDR3 in amino acids: CASSLDGSSPLHF. DNA of the CDR3: TGCGCCAGCAGCTTGGATGGTAGTTCACCCCTCCACTTT.

The chain joins TRBV7-8 to TRBJ1-3; TRBD1 aligns across 7 bases. The V segment lost 5 bases and the J segment 2 bases; nucleotides outside the gene matches: 9. Germline CDR1 is SGHVS and CDR2 is FQNEAQ. There are 16 residues in the CDR3. The CDR3 nucleotides are TGTGCCAGCAGCCAAGGGACAGCTACCACTGGAAACACCATATATTTT. As protein: CASSQGTATTGNTIYF. Full variable domain (remainder filled in from reference TRBV7-8 and TRBJ1-3): GAGVSQSPRYKVAKRGQDVALRCDPISGHVSLFWYQQALGQGPEFLTYFQNEAQLDKSGLPSDRFFAERPEGSVSTLKIQRTQQEDSAVYLCASSQGTATTGNTIYFGEGSWLTVV.

This rearrangement joins TRBV2 to TRBJ2-5, with 11 bases aligning to TRBD2. CDR3 size: 16 residues. The germline gives CDR1 SNHLY, CDR2 FYNNEI. J was trimmed by 5 bases and V by 3 bases; bases with no gene match: 8. CDR3 nucleotide sequence: TGTGCCAGCAGTGAGAATAGCGGGGGGGCCGGCGAGACCCAGTACTTC. Protein: CASSENSGGAGETQYF.

The chain couples TRBV5-1 to TRBJ1-3; no clear D. Germline lookup yields CDR1 SGHRS and CDR2 YFSETQ. This CDR3 is 15 amino acids long. Trimming took 2 bases from V and 0 from J, leaving 9 bases between them. CDR3 in amino acids: CASSFSYDSGNTIYF. The CDR3 coding sequence is TGCGCCAGCAGCTTTAGTTATGACTCTGGAAACACCATATATTTT. Looking up the rest from reference TRBV5-1 and TRBJ1-3 gives the full variable domain: KAGVTQTPRYLIKTRGQQVTLSCSPISGHRSVSWYQQTPGQGLQFLFEYFSETQRNKGNFPGRFSGRQFSNSRSEMNVSTLELGDSALYLCASSFSYDSGNTIYFGEGSWLTVV.

The chain uses TRBV28 and TRBJ1-1; 8 nucleotides match TRBD1. CDR3 length: 14 residues. Germline V gene data show CDR1 as MDHEN and CDR2 as SYDVKM. The V segment lost 6 bases and the J segment 5 bases; nucleotides outside the gene matches: 8. The CDR3: CASSGQGRGTEAFF. In DNA form, the CDR3 reads TGTGCCAGCAGCGGACAGGGCCGAGGAACTGAAGCTTTCTTT.

The gene calls are TRBV6-5 and TRBJ2-1; 13 bases map to TRBD2. The length of the CDR3 is 16 residues. Germline lookup yields CDR1 MNHEY and CDR2 SVGAGI. J lost 5 bases, V lost 4 bases, and 5 bases had no gene match. CDR3 coding DNA: TGTGCCAGCAGTTCCCCGACTAGCGGGGGGCACAATGAGCAGTTCTTC. Its protein is CASSSPTSGGHNEQFF.

J is TRBJ2-7 and V is TRBV12-3 or TRBV12-4, with D perhaps TRBD1 (6 bases). V dropped 7 bases and J dropped 4 bases, with 14 bases sitting between them. CDR3 length equals 13 residues. The CDR3 bases are TGTGCCAGCAACAAAGGACAGCAGTACGAGCAGTACTTC. This sequence encodes CASNKGQQYEQYF.

This chain joins TRBV21-1 and TRBJ1-5; no check of the table's D call, TRBD1, against the DNA was made. TRBV21-1 is listed as a pseudogene. The CDR3 extends over 12 amino acids. The CDR3 coding sequence is TGTGCCAGAGGGGATAGCAATCAGCCCCAGCATTTT. Amino acid sequence: CARGDSNQPQHF.

This clone came up once. The CDR3, as DNA: TGTGCCAGCAGCCAAGATACAGGGTTGATGAACACTGAAGCTTTCTTT. It is translated as CASSQDTGLMNTEAFF. The genes are TRBV3-1 (or the pseudogene TRBV3-2) and TRBJ1-1, with a weak D call TRBD1 (6 bases). Germline V gene data show CDR1 as LGHDT and CDR2 as YNNKEL (reference sequence). The CDR3 sequence is 16 residues long. V was clipped by 0 bases and J by 0 bases, with 11 bases between them.